Described below is a single T cell receptor beta chain sequence and its context. Its target is not known. The data are from a study of cytomegalovirus exposure and HLA in healthy donors. Whole-study findings and limits: Several top significant clusters appeared, in a later analysis, to be linked to common viral pathogens. The presence/absence work took it that sequencing depth was about the same across donors. A missense DCLRE1C variant was associated with V- and J-gene trimming of TCR beta chains in a later analysis, and an independent cohort replicated the association. Earlier analysis yielded a pattern in which most TCR beta V segments were productive about 90% or about 30% of the time.

The PCR employed 60 Vbeta primers together with 13 Jbeta primers. Clones were sequenced by immunoSEQ multiplex PCR, and TCRdb holds only the in-frame ones, with some missing. The profile shows 100,000 or so clones, roughly 80% of them singletons. The receptor's source is a woman between 35 and 50 years old in good health and CMV-seropositive. The specimen was PBMCs.

The CDR3 coding sequence is TGTGCCAGCAGCTCGGTAGGACAGGGGAAAGAGACCCAGTACTTC. The encoded protein is CASSSVGQGKETQYF. This chain joins TRBV5-5 and TRBJ2-5; 9 positions match TRBD1. Germline values: CDR1 SGHKS, CDR2 YYEKEE (reference sequence). The V gene end was trimmed by 3 bases and the J gene end by 3 bases; junction bases not matched to a gene: 6. The CDR3 runs to 15 residues. The full variable domain, with the rest looked up from reference TRBV5-5 and TRBJ2-5, is DAGVTQSPTHLIKTRGQQVTLRCSPISGHKSVSWYQQVLGQGPQFIFQYYEKEERGRGNFPDRFSARQFPNYSSELNVNALLLGDSALYLCASSSVGQGKETQYFGPGTRLLVL.